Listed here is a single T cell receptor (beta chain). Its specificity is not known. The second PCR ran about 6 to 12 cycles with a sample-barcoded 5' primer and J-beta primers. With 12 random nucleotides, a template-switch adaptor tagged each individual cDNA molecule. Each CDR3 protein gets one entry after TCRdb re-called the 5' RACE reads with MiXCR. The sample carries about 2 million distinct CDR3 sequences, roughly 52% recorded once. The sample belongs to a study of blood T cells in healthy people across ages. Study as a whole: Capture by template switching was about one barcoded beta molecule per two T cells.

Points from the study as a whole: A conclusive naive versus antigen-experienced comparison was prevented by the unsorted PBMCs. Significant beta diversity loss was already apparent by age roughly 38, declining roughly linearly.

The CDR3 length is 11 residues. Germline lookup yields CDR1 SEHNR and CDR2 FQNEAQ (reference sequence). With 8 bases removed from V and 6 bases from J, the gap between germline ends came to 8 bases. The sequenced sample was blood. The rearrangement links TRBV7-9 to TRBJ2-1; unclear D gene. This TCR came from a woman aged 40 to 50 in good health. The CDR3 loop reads CASALFNEQFF. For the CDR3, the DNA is TGTGCCAGCGCCCTGTTCAATGAGCAGTTCTTC.